Listed below are T cell receptor beta chains from one sample, sequenced in a study of patients and donors after allogeneic stem cell transplantation. TCRdb recomputed calls from the RT-PCR reads with MiXCR, one row per CDR3 protein. Of approximately 430,000 distinct CDR3 sequences in the sample, 16% were seen once. Sequencing was done on a sample of blood, either unsorted or a sorted T cell fraction (not recorded which). The receptor source for this set is a human donor who was either an allogeneic HSCT recipient or a stem cell or donor lymphocyte infusion donor (not recorded which). It is not recorded whose cells these are; they may come from a transplant donor. CDR3s include the opening cysteine and the closing phenylalanine or tryptophan. The D gene is left open where the match is weak. Clone sizes are given selectively: once, few, many, or a class where the clone is expanded.

v_gene,d_gene,abundance,j_gene,CDR3nt,CDR3aa
TRBV12-3/TRBV12-4,NA,many,TRBJ2-7,TGTGCCAGCAGTTTAAGGGGATACTCCTACGAGCAGTACTTC,CASSLRGYSYEQYF
TRBV30,NA,NA,TRBJ1-1,TGTGCCTGGAGATTGATGAACACTGAAGCTTTCTTT,CAWRLMNTEAFF
TRBV12-3/TRBV12-4,TRBD1,many,TRBJ1-1,TGTGCCAGCAGTTATACAGGGGGCACTGAAGCTTTCTTT,CASSYTGGTEAFF
TRBV12-3/TRBV12-4,NA,few,TRBJ1-5,TGTGCCAGCAGGAAGGCCGAAAATAGCAATCAGCCCCAGCATTTT,CASRKAENSNQPQHF
TRBV3-1,NA,few,TRBJ2-5,TGTGCCAGCAGCCAGAGCCCGCGGGAGACCCAGTACTTC,CASSQSPRETQYF
TRBV7-9,NA,few,TRBJ2-7,TGTGCCAGCAGCCTATACCCCTACGAGCAGTACTTC,CASSLYPYEQYF
TRBV5-1,NA,few,TRBJ1-4,TGCGCCAGCAGCGGGGACACGTCGGCTAATGAAAAACTGTTTTTT,CASSGDTSANEKLFF
TRBV7-8,NA,few,TRBJ2-7,TGTGCCAGCAGATCCTACCTGAGGGGGGATTACGAGCAGTACTTC,CASRSYLRGDYEQYF
TRBV25-1,NA,many,TRBJ1-2,TGTGCCAGCAGTGAGGGCAGCGGCTACACCTTC,CASSEGSGYTF
TRBV4-2,NA,NA,TRBJ1-1,TGTGCCAGCAGCCAAGAGGCAGGGGCCTCGGGTACTGAAGCTTTCTTT,CASSQEAGASGTEAFF
TRBV9,NA,NA,TRBJ2-3,TGTGCCAGCAGCGTAGGGGAACTTATCACAGATACGCAGTATTTT,CASSVGELITDTQYF
TRBV5-6,TRBD2,NA,TRBJ2-7,TGTGCCAGCACCCAGGGAGCGGGGGGCCTCGAGCAGTACTTC,CASTQGAGGLEQYF
TRBV6-1,TRBD2,NA,TRBJ2-5,TGTGCCAGCAGCACCGGGACTAGGCAAGAGACCCAGTACTTC,CASSTGTRQETQYF
TRBV19,TRBD1,few,TRBJ1-2,TGTGCCAGTAGGGGAACCTACAGGGGCACTCCTAACTATGGCTACACCTTC,CASRGTYRGTPNYGYTF
TRBV7-2,NA,many,TRBJ1-2,TGTGCCAGCAGTTTAAGACAGATCGCTAACTATGGCTACACCTTC,CASSLRQIANYGYTF
TRBV6-1,TRBD1,few,TRBJ2-2,TGTGCCAGGGGAGGGACAGGGGTATTGCACGGGGAGCTGTTTTTT,CARGGTGVLHGELFF
TRBV28,NA,NA,TRBJ1-1,TGTGCCAGCAGTACCCTAGCAGGTTTGAACACTGAAGCTTTCTTT,CASSTLAGLNTEAFF
TRBV7-2,TRBD1,NA,TRBJ1-2,TGTGCCAGCAGCTTATGGACAGGGCCTAGGTATGGCTACACCTTC,CASSLWTGPRYGYTF
TRBV2,NA,NA,TRBJ1-3,TGTGCCAGCAGTGAATGGAAGGGTACTGGAAACACCATATATTTT,CASSEWKGTGNTIYF
TRBV3-1,TRBD2,NA,TRBJ2-7,TGTGCCAGCAGCCCGGGACTAGCATTCGAGCAGTATTTC,CASSPGLAFEQYF
TRBV7-2,TRBD1,NA,TRBJ1-3,TGTGCCAGCAGACGTCAGGGGGAACCTGGAAACACCATATATTTT,CASRRQGEPGNTIYF
TRBV12-3/TRBV12-4,TRBD1,NA,TRBJ1-1,TGTGCCAGCAGTTTAGGGGACAGGGATGACACTGAAGCTTTCTTT,CASSLGDRDDTEAFF
TRBV13,NA,NA,TRBJ2-5,TGTGCCAGCAGTTCCAGGGGTTTTGGAGCCCAAGAGACCCAGTACTTC,CASSSRGFGAQETQYF
TRBV12-3/TRBV12-4,TRBD1,few,TRBJ1-1,TGTGCCAGCAGTTACACAGGGGGCCCACCTGAAGCTTTCTTT,CASSYTGGPPEAFF
TRBV6-4,NA,few,TRBJ2-1,TGTGCCAGCAGTGACCCTTTTAAGAGCTCCTACAATGAGCAGTTCTTC,CASSDPFKSSYNEQFF
TRBV9,NA,few,TRBJ1-1,TGTGCCAGCAGCGTATTCGGTGACACTGAAGCTTTCTTT,CASSVFGDTEAFF